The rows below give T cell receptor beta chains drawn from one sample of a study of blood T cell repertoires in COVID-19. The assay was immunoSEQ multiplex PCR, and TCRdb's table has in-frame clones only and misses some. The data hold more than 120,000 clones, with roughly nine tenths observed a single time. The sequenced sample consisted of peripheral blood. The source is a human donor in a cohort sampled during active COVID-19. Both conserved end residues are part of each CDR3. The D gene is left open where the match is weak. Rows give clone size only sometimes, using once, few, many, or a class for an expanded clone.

cdr3_nt: TGCGCCAGCAGCCTCCGACTAGCGGGGCAAGATACGCAGTATTTT
cdr3_aa: CASSLRLAGQDTQYF
j_call: TRBJ2-3
v_call: TRBV4-3
cdr3_length: 15
d_call: TRBD2
clone_size: -

cdr3_nt: TGCGCCAGCAGCTTGGCTGGCAGGGGGACCTACGAGCAGTACTTC
cdr3_aa: CASSLAGRGTYEQYF
j_call: TRBJ2-7
v_call: TRBV5-1
cdr3_length: 15
d_call: TRBD1
clone_size: -

cdr3_nt: TGTGCCAGCAGCTCCATGAGCCCAACTAATGAAAAACTGTTTTTT
cdr3_aa: CASSSMSPTNEKLFF
j_call: TRBJ1-4
v_call: TRBV5-5
cdr3_length: 15
d_call: -
clone_size: few

cdr3_nt: TGTGCCAGCAGTGGTATGGGGGGGCACGAGACCCAGTACTTC
cdr3_aa: CASSGMGGHETQYF
j_call: TRBJ2-5
v_call: TRBV2
cdr3_length: 14
d_call: -
clone_size: few

cdr3_nt: TGTGCCAGCAGTCCCTTGGCCGCAGGCAATCAGCCCCAGCATTTT
cdr3_aa: CASSPLAAGNQPQHF
j_call: TRBJ1-5
v_call: TRBV6-5
cdr3_length: 15
d_call: -
clone_size: -

cdr3_nt: TGTGCCAGCAGTGAAAGAGGGTGGAATTCACCCCTCCACTTT
cdr3_aa: CASSERGWNSPLHF
j_call: TRBJ1-6
v_call: TRBV25-1
cdr3_length: 14
d_call: -
clone_size: few

cdr3_nt: TGTGCCACCAGTGATTCGACAGGGAGTGGGCACACCGGGGAGCTGTTTTTT
cdr3_aa: CATSDSTGSGHTGELFF
j_call: TRBJ2-2
v_call: TRBV24-1
cdr3_length: 17
d_call: TRBD1
clone_size: -

cdr3_nt: TGTGCCAGCTCACCGGCCATTACACAGGGGGACAATGAGCAGTTCTTC
cdr3_aa: CASSPAITQGDNEQFF
j_call: TRBJ2-1
v_call: TRBV18
cdr3_length: 16
d_call: TRBD1
clone_size: -

cdr3_nt: TGTGCCAGCAGCTTAGGTCTGGGGCATGAGCAGTTCTTC
cdr3_aa: CASSLGLGHEQFF
j_call: TRBJ2-1
v_call: TRBV7-2
cdr3_length: 13
d_call: -
clone_size: -

cdr3_nt: TGTGCCAGCTCGAGTACTGGGGCCAACGTCCTGACTTTC
cdr3_aa: CASSSTGANVLTF
j_call: TRBJ2-6
v_call: TRBV5-6
cdr3_length: 13
d_call: -
clone_size: -

cdr3_nt: TGTGCCAGCAGGGAAACCGACAGGCTAAATCAGCCCCAGCATTTT
cdr3_aa: CASRETDRLNQPQHF
j_call: TRBJ1-5
v_call: TRBV2
cdr3_length: 15
d_call: -
clone_size: -

cdr3_nt: TGTGCCACCAAGCAGCGTTTAGGACTAGCGGGCGAGAACACCGGGGAGCTGTTTTTT
cdr3_aa: CATKQRLGLAGENTGELFF
j_call: TRBJ2-2
v_call: TRBV4-2
cdr3_length: 19
d_call: TRBD2
clone_size: -

cdr3_nt: TGTGCCAGCAGCCCGACTAGCGGGGGAAACATTCAGTACTTC
cdr3_aa: CASSPTSGGNIQYF
j_call: TRBJ2-4
v_call: TRBV7-2
cdr3_length: 14
d_call: TRBD2
clone_size: -

cdr3_nt: TGTGCTAGTGGTCCCAGGGGGTTGAACACCGGGGAGCTGTTTTTT
cdr3_aa: CASGPRGLNTGELFF
j_call: TRBJ2-2
v_call: TRBV12-5
cdr3_length: 15
d_call: TRBD1
clone_size: once

cdr3_nt: TGTGCCAGCAGCCTTGGGGCGGGGGGCCAGGAGACCCAGTACTTC
cdr3_aa: CASSLGAGGQETQYF
j_call: TRBJ2-5
v_call: TRBV7-2
cdr3_length: 15
d_call: TRBD2
clone_size: -

cdr3_nt: TGTGCCACCGAAAAGGGGGCACTGAACACTGAAGCTTTCTTT
cdr3_aa: CATEKGALNTEAFF
j_call: TRBJ1-1
v_call: TRBV6-6
cdr3_length: 14
d_call: TRBD1
clone_size: -

cdr3_nt: TGTGCCAGCAGTCGAGGGGGACAGGGCACCGGGGAGCTGTTTTTT
cdr3_aa: CASSRGGQGTGELFF
j_call: TRBJ2-2
v_call: TRBV11-3
cdr3_length: 15
d_call: TRBD1
clone_size: -

cdr3_nt: TGTGCCAGCAGCATTAGCGGCTCTACCTACGAGCAGTACTTC
cdr3_aa: CASSISGSTYEQYF
j_call: TRBJ2-7
v_call: TRBV9
cdr3_length: 14
d_call: -
clone_size: -

cdr3_nt: TGCGCCAGCAGCCGTGGACAGGGACCCTATAATTCACCCCTCCACTTT
cdr3_aa: CASSRGQGPYNSPLHF
j_call: TRBJ1-6
v_call: TRBV4-1
cdr3_length: 16
d_call: TRBD1
clone_size: once

cdr3_nt: TGTGCCAGCTCACCAGGCGGGGGGGGTACCTACGAGCAGTACTTC
cdr3_aa: CASSPGGGGTYEQYF
j_call: TRBJ2-7
v_call: TRBV18
cdr3_length: 15
d_call: TRBD2
clone_size: -

cdr3_nt: TGTGCCAGCAGCTCCTGGACTAGCGGCACCTACGAGCAGTACTTC
cdr3_aa: CASSSWTSGTYEQYF
j_call: TRBJ2-7
v_call: TRBV11-3
cdr3_length: 15
d_call: TRBD2
clone_size: -

cdr3_nt: TGTGCCAGCACCATGAACACTGAAGCTTTCTTT
cdr3_aa: CASTMNTEAFF
j_call: TRBJ1-1
v_call: TRBV25-1
cdr3_length: 11
d_call: -
clone_size: -

cdr3_nt: TGTGCCAGCAGTTTATTGAAGGGGGGGGAGACCCAGTACTTC
cdr3_aa: CASSLLKGGETQYF
j_call: TRBJ2-5
v_call: TRBV27
cdr3_length: 14
d_call: -
clone_size: -

cdr3_nt: TGCGCCAGCAGCCAGGTCGAGTCAAGCAATCAGCCCCAGCATTTT
cdr3_aa: CASSQVESSNQPQHF
j_call: TRBJ1-5
v_call: TRBV4-1
cdr3_length: 15
d_call: -
clone_size: few

cdr3_nt: TGTGCCAGCAGCTTAGCCCTCAAGGAGATAGAGACTGAAGCTTTCTTT
cdr3_aa: CASSLALKEIETEAFF
j_call: TRBJ1-1
v_call: TRBV11-2
cdr3_length: 16
d_call: -
clone_size: -

cdr3_nt: TGTGCCAGCAGCGTAGCCGGGACAGTTAACTCTGGAAACACCATATATTTT
cdr3_aa: CASSVAGTVNSGNTIYF
j_call: TRBJ1-3
v_call: TRBV9
cdr3_length: 17
d_call: TRBD1
clone_size: -

cdr3_nt: TGTGCCAGCAGTTACTCGACAGGGTTCGGGGAGACCCAGTACTTC
cdr3_aa: CASSYSTGFGETQYF
j_call: TRBJ2-5
v_call: TRBV6-2/TRBV6-3
cdr3_length: 15
d_call: TRBD1
clone_size: -

cdr3_nt: TGTGCCAGCAGCCAAGGGGGACAGCGCTACACCTTC
cdr3_aa: CASSQGGQRYTF
j_call: TRBJ1-2
v_call: TRBV3-1/TRBV3-2
cdr3_length: 12
d_call: TRBD1
clone_size: -

cdr3_nt: TGTGCCAGCAGTGAACGATGGGACAGGGTGAGCAATCAGCCCCAGCATTTT
cdr3_aa: CASSERWDRVSNQPQHF
j_call: TRBJ1-5
v_call: TRBV6-1
cdr3_length: 17
d_call: TRBD1
clone_size: once

cdr3_nt: TGTGCCAGCAGTCCTACGGTCGGGGCTTTCTTT
cdr3_aa: CASSPTVGAFF
j_call: TRBJ1-1
v_call: TRBV6-5
cdr3_length: 11
d_call: -
clone_size: -

cdr3_nt: TGTGCCAGCAGCTTTGCGGATGAGCAGTTCTTC
cdr3_aa: CASSFADEQFF
j_call: TRBJ2-1
v_call: TRBV5-6
cdr3_length: 11
d_call: -
clone_size: once

cdr3_nt: TGTGCCAGCAGCTTAGGGGGGGGCGGAGCAGATACGCAGTATTTT
cdr3_aa: CASSLGGGGADTQYF
j_call: TRBJ2-3
v_call: TRBV7-6
cdr3_length: 15
d_call: -
clone_size: -

cdr3_nt: TGTGCCAGCAGATTGGACACTAACTATGGCTACACCTTC
cdr3_aa: CASRLDTNYGYTF
j_call: TRBJ1-2
v_call: TRBV2
cdr3_length: 13
d_call: -
clone_size: -

cdr3_nt: TGTGCCAGCAGCCTAGCGGCGGGTTTGGGCCAAGAGACCCAGTACTTC
cdr3_aa: CASSLAAGLGQETQYF
j_call: TRBJ2-5
v_call: TRBV5-4
cdr3_length: 16
d_call: TRBD2
clone_size: -

cdr3_nt: TGTGCCAGCTCACCTCGGACAGGTTCAAACTCTGGGGCCAACGTCCTGACTTTC
cdr3_aa: CASSPRTGSNSGANVLTF
j_call: TRBJ2-6
v_call: TRBV18
cdr3_length: 18
d_call: TRBD1
clone_size: -

cdr3_nt: TGTGCCAGCAGCTTAGCACAGGGGGCAGGTGGCTACACCTTC
cdr3_aa: CASSLAQGAGGYTF
j_call: TRBJ1-2
v_call: TRBV7-9
cdr3_length: 14
d_call: TRBD1
clone_size: few

cdr3_nt: TGTGCCAGCAGCTTACGGGCAGGGTCGGTGTACGAGCAGTACTTC
cdr3_aa: CASSLRAGSVYEQYF
j_call: TRBJ2-7
v_call: TRBV7-3
cdr3_length: 15
d_call: -
clone_size: few

cdr3_nt: TGTGCCAGCAGCTTATCCGGGTATCAGAACTATGGCTACACCTTC
cdr3_aa: CASSLSGYQNYGYTF
j_call: TRBJ1-2
v_call: TRBV11-2
cdr3_length: 15
d_call: -
clone_size: once

cdr3_nt: TGTGCCAGCAGCTTCGGGTCCGTGGGTGAAAAACTGTTTTTT
cdr3_aa: CASSFGSVGEKLFF
j_call: TRBJ1-4
v_call: TRBV5-6
cdr3_length: 14
d_call: -
clone_size: -

cdr3_nt: TGTGCCAGCAGCACACAGAGCACAGATACGCAGTATTTT
cdr3_aa: CASSTQSTDTQYF
j_call: TRBJ2-3
v_call: TRBV7-9
cdr3_length: 13
d_call: -
clone_size: few

cdr3_nt: TGTGCCAGCAGTTTATGGCAGGGGAGTACTGAAGCTTTCTTT
cdr3_aa: CASSLWQGSTEAFF
j_call: TRBJ1-1
v_call: TRBV27
cdr3_length: 14
d_call: -
clone_size: -

cdr3_nt: TGTGCCAGCAGCTTGGAGCGGTTTGGGCTACAGAACACAGATACGCAGTATTTT
cdr3_aa: CASSLERFGLQNTDTQYF
j_call: TRBJ2-3
v_call: TRBV5-6
cdr3_length: 18
d_call: -
clone_size: -

cdr3_nt: TGTGCCAGCGCCCGGGACAGCAGCCTGGCTTACGAGCAGTACTTC
cdr3_aa: CASARDSSLAYEQYF
j_call: TRBJ2-7
v_call: TRBV2
cdr3_length: 15
d_call: TRBD1
clone_size: -

cdr3_nt: TGTGCCACCAGCACGCGGGACAGGGGACGGGATGAAAAACTGTTTTTT
cdr3_aa: CATSTRDRGRDEKLFF
j_call: TRBJ1-4
v_call: TRBV15
cdr3_length: 16
d_call: TRBD1
clone_size: -

cdr3_nt: TGTGCCAGCAGCAGGGGACAGGGGAATGGCTACACCTTC
cdr3_aa: CASSRGQGNGYTF
j_call: TRBJ1-2
v_call: TRBV5-8
cdr3_length: 13
d_call: TRBD1
clone_size: once

cdr3_nt: TGCGCCAGCAGCTTGGTAGTTAGCACTGAAGCTTTCTTT
cdr3_aa: CASSLVVSTEAFF
j_call: TRBJ1-1
v_call: TRBV5-1
cdr3_length: 13
d_call: -
clone_size: -

cdr3_nt: TGTGCCAGCAGCGCCCCCGGACAGAGGAAGGACACTGAAGCTTTCTTT
cdr3_aa: CASSAPGQRKDTEAFF
j_call: TRBJ1-1
v_call: TRBV21-1
cdr3_length: 16
d_call: -
clone_size: -

cdr3_nt: TGTGCCAGCAGCCCCGGACTAGCGGGAGAGACCCAGTACTTC
cdr3_aa: CASSPGLAGETQYF
j_call: TRBJ2-5
v_call: TRBV6-5
cdr3_length: 14
d_call: TRBD2
clone_size: -

cdr3_nt: TGTGCCACCACCCTCGACAGACCTAACTATGGCTACACCTTC
cdr3_aa: CATTLDRPNYGYTF
j_call: TRBJ1-2
v_call: TRBV6-5
cdr3_length: 14
d_call: -
clone_size: -

cdr3_nt: TGTGCCAGTAGTATTCTGGGACAGGGGCGAGGGCCAGATACGCAGTATTTT
cdr3_aa: CASSILGQGRGPDTQYF
j_call: TRBJ2-3
v_call: TRBV19
cdr3_length: 17
d_call: TRBD1
clone_size: -

cdr3_nt: TGTGCCGCGGGGCGGAACTACAATGAGCAGTTCTTC
cdr3_aa: CAAGRNYNEQFF
j_call: TRBJ2-1
v_call: TRBV27
cdr3_length: 12
d_call: -
clone_size: -

cdr3_nt: TGTGCCAGCAGGCCTTCAGTTATCTATGGCTACACCTTC
cdr3_aa: CASRPSVIYGYTF
j_call: TRBJ1-2
v_call: TRBV6-5
cdr3_length: 13
d_call: -
clone_size: -

cdr3_nt: TGCGCCAGCAGCTTTTCAGGCCAGCCCACTGAAGCTTTCTTT
cdr3_aa: CASSFSGQPTEAFF
j_call: TRBJ1-1
v_call: TRBV5-1
cdr3_length: 14
d_call: -
clone_size: -

cdr3_nt: TGCGCCAGCAGCCAAGAGATAGCGGGGGACACAGATACGCAGTATTTT
cdr3_aa: CASSQEIAGDTDTQYF
j_call: TRBJ2-3
v_call: TRBV4-3
cdr3_length: 16
d_call: TRBD2
clone_size: -

cdr3_nt: TGTGCCAGCAGTGAGCGGCTAGCGTTAGCTAATGAGCAGTTCTTC
cdr3_aa: CASSERLALANEQFF
j_call: TRBJ2-1
v_call: TRBV2
cdr3_length: 15
d_call: -
clone_size: -

cdr3_nt: TGTGCCACCAGCAGAGATACAGGACAGCCTTACGAGCAGTACTTC
cdr3_aa: CATSRDTGQPYEQYF
j_call: TRBJ2-7
v_call: TRBV15
cdr3_length: 15
d_call: -
clone_size: -

cdr3_nt: TGTGCCAGCAGCCGACAGGAGTCACCCCTCCACTTT
cdr3_aa: CASSRQESPLHF
j_call: TRBJ1-6
v_call: TRBV7-9
cdr3_length: 12
d_call: -
clone_size: -

cdr3_nt: TGTGCCAGCAGCCAGACAGGCCACACTGAAGCTTTCTTT
cdr3_aa: CASSQTGHTEAFF
j_call: TRBJ1-1
v_call: TRBV12-3/TRBV12-4
cdr3_length: 13
d_call: -
clone_size: -

cdr3_nt: TGTGCCAGCAGCTTACAGGGGGTCAATTCACCCCTCCACTTT
cdr3_aa: CASSLQGVNSPLHF
j_call: TRBJ1-6
v_call: TRBV5-4
cdr3_length: 14
d_call: TRBD1
clone_size: -